Presented here are 4 T cell receptor beta chains from one specimen sequenced in a study of T cell changes during pregnancy in multiple sclerosis. The protocol was immunoSEQ multiplex PCR, while the TCRdb copy is restricted to in-frame clones and leaves out a portion. In the table there are 45,000 to 60,000 clones, approximately 91% of which are singletons. The specimen comprised peripheral blood, sampled after pregnancy. These receptors originate from a female donor in good health, enrolled as a control in a pregnancy study.

This clone was found a few times. The genes are TRBV6-5 and TRBJ1-5, with D perhaps matching TRBD1 (5 bases). This CDR3 is 13 amino acids long. The V end was cut by 6 bases, the J end by 3 bases, with 9 bases between. CDR1 MNHEY and CDR2 SVGAGI come from the germline V gene. CDR3 DNA sequence: TGTGCCAGCAGAATGGACATCAATCAGCCCCAGCATTTT. Translating it yields CASRMDINQPQHF.

The J gene is TRBJ2-7, the V gene TRBV28; TRBD1 is a possible D gene (7 bases). V gave up 2 bases and J gave up 5 bases, with 10 bases separating them. CDR1 and CDR2 from the germline V gene are MDHEN and SYDVKM. The CDR3 sequence is 13 residues long. CDR3 bases: TGTGCCAGCAGTTTACAGGGGGGAGACGAGCAGTACTTC. Protein product: CASSLQGGDEQYF.

This clone was picked up one time. The genes are TRBV18 and TRBJ1-4, with 9 bases that match TRBD1. Trimming removed 3 bases from V and 11 bases from J; junction bases left unmatched: 10. The CDR3 is 15 residues long. Per the germline V gene, CDR1 is KGHSH and CDR2 is LQKENI. The CDR3 coding sequence is TGTGCCAGCTCACCTCGGACAGGGGAAATGAATAAACTGTTTTTT. Its protein is CASSPRTGEMNKLFF.

V and J are TRBV4-2 and TRBJ1-2; TRBD1 matches at 8 bases. The length of the CDR3 is 16 residues. Germline V lookup: CDR1 LGHNA, CDR2 YNFKEQ. V lost 1 base to trimming and J lost 7 bases; unmatched junction nucleotides: 11. CDR3 nucleotides: TGTGCCAGCAGCCAAGGGACAGGGAGGGAGGAAGGTGGCTACACCTTC. It codes for CASSQGTGREEGGYTF.